This TCR beta chain comes out of a study of molecular identifiers for immune sequencing clone quantification. Study at large: Four portions were sequenced after RNA from roughly 21,000 or 96,000 naive CD8 cells was split five ways in replicates.

The germline gives CDR1 MDHEN, CDR2 SYDVKM. Deletions cut 6 bases from V and 0 bases from J, with 14 bases between. The CDR3 totals 16 residues. Methods described previously, with TCR primers listed, were used for bulk TCR libraries. TCRdb fed the PCR reads into MiXCR, producing one record per CDR3 protein. The repertoire includes 250,000 to 400,000 distinct CDR3 sequences, over 20% of them detected once, and approximately 0.8% sits in the top ten. The rearrangement links TRBV28 to TRBJ1-4, with D possibly matching TRBD1 (5 bases). Sequencing was carried out using naive CD8+ T cells from blood, with Jurkat cell RNA spiked in. Subset indicated: FACS-sorted CD8+CD4-CCR7+CD45RA+ naive T cells. The sequence was obtained from a human donor in good health. Some libraries in this study had Jurkat cell RNA spiked in. As DNA, the CDR3 is TGTGCCAGCAGGTCTCCAACAGGTGCAACTAATGAAAAACTGTTTTTT. This gives the protein CASRSPTGATNEKLFF.